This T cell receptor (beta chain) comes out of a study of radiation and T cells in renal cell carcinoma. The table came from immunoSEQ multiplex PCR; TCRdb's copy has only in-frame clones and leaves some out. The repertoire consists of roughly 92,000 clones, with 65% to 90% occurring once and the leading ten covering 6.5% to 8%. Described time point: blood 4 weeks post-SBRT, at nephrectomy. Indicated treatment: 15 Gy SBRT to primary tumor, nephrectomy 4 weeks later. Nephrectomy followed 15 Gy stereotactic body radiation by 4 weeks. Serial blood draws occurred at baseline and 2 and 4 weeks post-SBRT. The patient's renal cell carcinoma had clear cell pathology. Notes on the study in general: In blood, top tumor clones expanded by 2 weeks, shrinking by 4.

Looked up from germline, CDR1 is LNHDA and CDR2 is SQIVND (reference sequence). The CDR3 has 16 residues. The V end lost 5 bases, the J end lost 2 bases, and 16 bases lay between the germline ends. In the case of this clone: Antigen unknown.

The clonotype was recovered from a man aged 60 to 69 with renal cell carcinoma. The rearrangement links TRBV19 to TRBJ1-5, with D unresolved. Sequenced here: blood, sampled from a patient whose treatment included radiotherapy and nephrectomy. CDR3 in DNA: TGTGCCAGTAGTGCGGACTGGGGTTATGGCAATCAGCCCCAGCATTTT. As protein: CASSADWGYGNQPQHF.